This entry lists 12 T cell receptor beta chains sequenced from one sample in a study of siplizumab effects on memory and regulatory T cells. Sequencing used immunoSEQ multiplex PCR; TCRdb keeps in-frame clones, though not all of them. The sample shows roughly 100,000 clones, about 92% of them seen only once. The sample consisted of CD4+ T cells sorted from blood. The source of these receptors is a human donor in good health.

V is TRBV5-1 and J is TRBJ1-6, with 11 bases identical to TRBD1. The V and J ends lost 4 bases and 7 bases, in that order; junction bases with no gene match: 4. Germline V gene data show CDR1 as SGHRS and CDR2 as YFSETQ. CDR3 length: 15 amino acids. In nucleotides, the CDR3 is TGCGCCAGCAGCCGGGACAGGGGGGACAATTCACCCCTCCACTTT. It specifies CASSRDRGDNSPLHF. Looking up the rest from reference TRBV5-1 and TRBJ1-6 gives the full variable domain: KAGVTQTPRYLIKTRGQQVTLSCSPISGHRSVSWYQQTPGQGLQFLFEYFSETQRNKGNFPGRFSGRQFSNSRSEMNVSTLELGDSALYLCASSRDRGDNSPLHFGNGTRLTVT.

This rearrangement joins TRBV21-1 to TRBJ2-1. TRBV21-1 is termed a pseudogene. This CDR3 contains 15 residues. The CDR3 protein is CASSKVLRENNEQFF. CDR3 in DNA: TGTGCCAGCAGCAAAGTTTTAAGGGAAAACAATGAGCAGTTCTTC.

V usage is TRBV4-1 and J usage is TRBJ2-1; weak D call: TRBD2 (5 bases). V shed 4 bases and J shed 7 bases, with 11 bases lying between them. Germline lookup yields CDR1 MGHRA and CDR2 YSYEKL. The CDR3 is made up of 13 amino acids. CDR3 amino acids: CASSPGDRNEQFF. For the CDR3, the DNA is TGCGCCAGCAGCCCCGGGGATCGGAATGAGCAGTTCTTC.

V is TRBV7-9 and J is TRBJ2-1; D unresolved. V was pared by 2 bases and J by 0 bases, with 8 bases between. The CDR3 loop spans 15 amino acids. Germline CDR1 reads SEHNR; CDR2 reads FQNEAQ (reference sequence). This CDR3 reads CASSLLRSSYNEQFF. The CDR3 DNA follows: TGTGCCAGCAGCTTACTACGTAGCTCCTACAATGAGCAGTTCTTC.

This chain connects TRBV7-3 to TRBJ2-1; no reliable D call. The CDR3 length is 13 residues. V lost 5 bases and J lost 5, with 10 bases in between. Germline loops: CDR1 SGHTA, CDR2 FQGTGA. In DNA, the CDR3 is TGTGCCAGCAGCGAACCAGGCGACAATGAGCAGTTCTTC. Translating gives CASSEPGDNEQFF.

The rearrangement joins TRBV10-3 to TRBJ2-1; D may be TRBD2 (6 bases). Deletions cut 3 bases from V and 9 bases from J, with 9 bases between. The germline CDR1 and CDR2 sequences are ENHRY and SYGVKD. This CDR3 spans 12 amino acids. DNA of the CDR3: TGTGCCATCAGTGATATGGGGGGTGAGCAGTTCTTC. Protein: CAISDMGGEQFF.

J is TRBJ1-4 and V is TRBV6-1; no clear D. Trimming cost V 0 bases and J 3 bases, with 8 bases left between them. The CDR3 spans 15 residues. Germline V gives CDR1 MNHNS, CDR2 SASEGT. The DNA for the CDR3 is TGTGCCAGCAGTGAAGCTCCCGCTGCTAATGAAAAACTGTTTTTT. It specifies CASSEAPAANEKLFF.

The table lists this clone with a few counts. This chain connects TRBV4-1 to TRBJ1-2; 9 bases agree with TRBD1. V lost 0 bases to trimming and J lost 7 bases; unmatched junction nucleotides: 3. CDR1 and CDR2 (germline): MGHRA, YSYEKL. This CDR3 region has 14 residues. CDR3 region: CASSQEGQGIGYTF. DNA for the CDR3: TGCGCCAGCAGCCAAGAGGGACAGGGCATTGGCTACACCTTC.

This clone showed up just once. The V gene is TRBV15, the J gene TRBJ1-2; D not certain. V was trimmed by 0 bases and J by 8 bases, leaving 13 bases between them. Germline CDR1 is LNHNV and CDR2 is YYDKDF (reference sequence). The length of the CDR3 is 14 residues. CDR3 in DNA: TGTGCCACCAGCAGAGAGGGCCGACCGGAGGGCTACACCTTC. It translates to CATSREGRPEGYTF. The whole variable domain, remainder taken from reference TRBV15 and TRBJ1-2, is DAMVIQNPRYQVTQFGKPVTLSCSQTLNHNVMYWYQQKSSQAPKLLFHYYDKDFNNEADTPDNFQSRRPNTSFCFLDIRSPGLGDTAMYLCATSREGRPEGYTFGSGTRLTVV.

This clone was counted a single time. The CDR3 sequence is CASSPREDYTEAFF. The CDR3, as DNA: TGTGCCAGCAGTCCCAGGGAAGATTACACTGAAGCTTTCTTT. The chain joins TRBV9 to TRBJ1-1, with D perhaps matching TRBD1 (5 bases). Germline assignment: CDR1 SGDLS and CDR2 YYNGEE. The CDR3 is made up of 14 amino acids. Trimming took off 5 bases at V and 3 bases at J, with 14 bases between the two ends.

V and J are TRBV18 and TRBJ1-3, with D unclear. CDR1 and CDR2 (germline): KGHSH, LQKENI. V gave up 1 base and J gave up 2 bases, with 6 bases separating them. The CDR3 length is 14 residues. This CDR3 reads CASSPLTAGNTIYF. The CDR3 DNA reads TGTGCCAGCTCACCACTAACAGCTGGAAACACCATATATTTT.

V usage is TRBV5-8 and J usage is TRBJ1-3; TRBD1 might be the D (6 bases). Looked up from germline, CDR1 is SGHTS and CDR2 is YDEGEE. The V and J ends lost 4 bases and 0 bases respectively, with 11 bases between them. This CDR3 has 15 amino acids. The CDR3 DNA is TGTGCCAGCAGCCTCACAGGGTTCTCTGGAAACACCATATATTTT. Its protein is CASSLTGFSGNTIYF.